What follows describes a single T cell receptor (beta chain). Its antigen is undetermined. Then a second PCR, running about 6 to 12 cycles, was carried out with a sample-barcoded 5' primer and a J-beta primer mix. A template-switch adaptor containing 12 random nucleotides labeled each cDNA molecule. TCRdb reanalysed the 5' RACE reads using MiXCR and keeps one entry per CDR3 protein. The sample consists of hundreds of thousands of distinct CDR3 sequences, 56% of them appearing once. This record belongs to a study of blood T cells in healthy people across ages. About the study: Per two T cells, about one barcoded beta molecule was captured through template switching. Findings and caveats of the study: Significant beta diversity loss was already apparent by age about 39, declining roughly linearly. Naive T cell percentage showed a strong correlation with TCR beta diversity.

V lost 6 bases and J lost 1, with 14 bases in between. This CDR3 is built from 14 residues. Germline-derived CDR1 and CDR2 are DFQATT and SNEGSKA (reference sequence). The V call is TRBV20-1, the J call TRBJ2-3; D is undetermined. This receptor was identified in a man aged 35-49 years in good health. Sequencing input: blood. The CDR3 here is CSASYEVGTDTQYF. CDR3 nucleotide sequence: TGCAGTGCAAGTTATGAGGTGGGCACAGATACGCAGTATTTT.